One and the same sample provided the 10 T cell receptor beta chains below, sequenced in a study of T cells after yellow fever vaccination. MiXCR, applied by TCRdb to the 5' RACE reads, yields one record per CDR3 protein. The sample carries 60,000 to 85,000 distinct CDR3 sequences, more than 5.5% recorded once. The sequencing used CD8+ T cells sorted from PBMCs, collected about 5 days after the first yellow fever vaccination. The receptors come from a man aged 18 to 35 who received the YFV17D yellow fever vaccine.

This clonotype was counted many times. V usage is TRBV6-5 and J usage is TRBJ2-2, with 8 nucleotides matching TRBD1. Germline lookup yields CDR1 MNHEY and CDR2 SVGAGI. The CDR3 is 15 amino acids. J lost 4 bases, V lost 4 bases, and 5 bases had no gene match. CDR3 protein: CASSLWQGATGELFF. In nucleotides, the CDR3 is TGTGCCAGCAGTTTATGGCAGGGGGCCACCGGGGAGCTGTTTTTT.

This clonotype was observed many times. The V call is TRBV15, the J call TRBJ2-1; a possible D gene is TRBD1 (6 bases). The V gene's germline CDR1 is LNHNV and CDR2 YYDKDF (reference sequence). The CDR3 extends over 13 amino acids. Trimming removed 2 bases from V and 7 bases from J, with 9 bases in between. CDR3 sequence: CATSRQGTNEQFF. The DNA of the CDR3 is TGTGCCACCAGCAGACAGGGGACGAATGAGCAGTTCTTC. Filled out from reference TRBV15 and TRBJ2-1, the complete variable domain reads DAMVIQNPRYQVTQFGKPVTLSCSQTLNHNVMYWYQQKSSQAPKLLFHYYDKDFNNEADTPDNFQSRRPNTSFCFLDIRSPGLGDTAMYLCATSRQGTNEQFFGPGTRLTVL.

This clonotype was counted ten times or more. This sequence joins TRBV14 and TRBJ2-7; 9 nucleotides line up with TRBD1. The V gene's germline CDR1 is SGHDN and CDR2 FVKESK. The V gene end was trimmed by 5 bases and the J gene end by 0 bases; junction bases not matched to a gene: 8. The CDR3 contains 16 residues. The CDR3 DNA sequence: TGTGCCAGCAGCACCCCGCCGGGACAGGGCTCCTACGAGCAGTACTTC. This gives the protein CASSTPPGQGSYEQYF.

This clonotype has only a few counts. CDR3 DNA: TGTGCCAGCAGCCTCTGGAACAACAATGAGCAGTTCTTC. Translated, it gives CASSLWNNNEQFF. The chain carries TRBV5-4 and TRBJ2-1, with D uncertain. Trimming removed 4 bases at V and 5 bases at J, with 10 bases between. The CDR3 runs 13 residues. Per the germline V gene, CDR1 is SGHNT and CDR2 is YYREEE (reference sequence).

This clonotype was detected many times. This sequence joins TRBV7-8 and TRBJ2-7, with a tentative D call TRBD1 (6 bases). Germline V CDR1 and CDR2: SGHVS, FQNEAQ. The CDR3 sequence is 15 residues long. V dropped 1 base and J dropped 1 base, with 11 bases sitting between them. The CDR3 DNA is TGTGCCAGCAGCTTAGTACAGGGTCCGTCCTACGAGCAGTACGTC. Its protein product is CASSLVQGPSYEQYV.

A few counts support this clonotype. The V gene is TRBV5-1, the J gene TRBJ2-1; 15 nucleotides match TRBD2. Trimming cost V 4 bases and J 0 bases; bases outside gene matches: 5. Looked up from germline, CDR1 is SGHRS and CDR2 is YFSETQ. The CDR3 loop spans 18 amino acids. This CDR3 is CASSPGLAGGLSYNEQFF. As DNA, the CDR3 is TGCGCCAGCAGCCCCGGACTAGCGGGGGGGCTCTCCTACAATGAGCAGTTCTTC.

This clonotype was observed a few times. The chain links TRBV6-5 to TRBJ1-1; no firm D call. Germline CDR1 is MNHEY and CDR2 is SVGAGI. The CDR3 is 13 residues long. The ends were cut back, 0 bases at V and 2 bases at J, with 4 bases in the middle. The CDR3 DNA is TGTGCCAGCAGTTACTCGAAAAACACTGAAGCTTTCTTT. Its translation: CASSYSKNTEAFF.

This clonotype has more than one count but fewer than ten. The chain recombines TRBV5-5 with TRBJ2-1; 9 nucleotides align to TRBD2. This CDR3 is built from 14 residues. CDR1 is SGHKS and CDR2 is YYEKEE in the germline V gene (reference sequence). V lost 4 bases to trimming and J lost 9 bases; unmatched junction nucleotides: 8. The CDR3 sequence: CASSLAGYGSEQFF. The CDR3 bases are TGTGCCAGCAGCCTAGCGGGGTACGGGAGTGAGCAGTTCTTC.

The V and J genes are TRBV4-1 and TRBJ1-5, with 9 bases fitting TRBD1. Looked up from germline, CDR1 is MGHRA and CDR2 is YSYEKL. V lost 1 base and J lost 13; bases outside the gene matches: 5. CDR3 length equals 13 residues. The CDR3: CASSQADGTGQHF. CDR3 DNA sequence: TGCGCCAGCAGCCAAGCCGACGGGACAGGGCAGCATTTT.

This clonotype was recorded many times. V is TRBV27 and J is TRBJ1-4; D not certain. Trimming stripped 2 bases from V and 0 bases from J, with 7 bases between. The CDR3 totals 15 residues. Germline lookup yields CDR1 MNHEY and CDR2 SMNVEV (reference sequence). This chain's CDR3 is CASSLGEATNEKLFF. DNA of the CDR3: TGTGCCAGCAGTTTAGGAGAAGCAACTAATGAAAAACTGTTTTTT.